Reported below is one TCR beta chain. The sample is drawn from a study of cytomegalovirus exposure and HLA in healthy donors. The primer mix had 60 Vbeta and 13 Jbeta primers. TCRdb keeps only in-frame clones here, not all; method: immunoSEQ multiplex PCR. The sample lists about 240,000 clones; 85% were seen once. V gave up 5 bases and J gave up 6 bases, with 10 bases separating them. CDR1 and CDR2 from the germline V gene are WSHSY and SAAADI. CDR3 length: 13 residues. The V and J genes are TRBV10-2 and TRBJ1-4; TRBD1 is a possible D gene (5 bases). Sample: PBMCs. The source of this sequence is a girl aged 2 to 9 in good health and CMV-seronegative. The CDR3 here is CASSLGEDEKLFF. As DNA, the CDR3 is TGCGCCAGCAGTTTAGGGGAGGATGAAAAACTGTTTTTT.